This T cell receptor beta chain was sequenced during a study of shared clonotypes between healthy human individuals. Repertoires were generated with immunoSEQ multiplex PCR, while TCRdb's copy carries only in-frame clones and drops some. This table has 1.6 million or so clones, about 98.5% appearing once. V was cut by 0 bases and J by 1 base, with 2 bases left in between. CDR3 length: 13 residues. Looked up from germline, CDR1 is LNHNV and CDR2 is YYDKDF (reference sequence). The sample holds one count of this clone. The sample consisted of naive CD4+ T cells sorted from blood. Subset defined: CD45RA+ positively selected. This TCR was sampled from a man aged 25-45 years in good health. The rearrangement joins TRBV15 to TRBJ2-3; unclear D gene. CDR3 sequence (DNA): TGTGCCACCAGCAGAGATGGCACAGATACGCAGTATTTT. Translation gives CATSRDGTDTQYF.